Below are 4 T cell receptor beta chains sequenced from a single sample in a study of CD8 T cells in ankylosing spondylitis. TCRdb independently ran MiXCR on the 5' RACE reads; one entry per CDR3 protein. The repertoire holds a few hundred thousand distinct CDR3 sequences, with about 19% as singletons. Sample: blood, either unsorted or a sorted T cell fraction (not recorded which). The receptors stem from a male donor with ankylosing spondylitis or in good health (not recorded which).

Many counts were recorded for this clonotype. V gene TRBV12-3 or TRBV12-4 combines with J gene TRBJ2-3; D may be TRBD1 (6 bases). This CDR3 is built from 15 residues. The ends were cut back, 6 bases at V and 0 bases at J, with 13 bases in the middle. The CDR3 sequence is CASSTRQVSTDTQYF. Written as DNA, the CDR3 is TGTGCCAGCAGCACCCGACAGGTCAGCACAGATACGCAGTATTTT.

V and J are TRBV12-3 or TRBV12-4 and TRBJ2-2; D is possibly TRBD1 (5 bases). The CDR3 covers 17 residues. Trimming stripped 1 base from V and 4 bases from J, with 16 bases between. Here the CDR3 DNA reads TGTGCCAGCAGTTTAGTGATAGGGGCGCGAGGCACCGGGGAGCTGTTTTTT. Translated: CASSLVIGARGTGELFF.

This clonotype has more than one count but fewer than ten. V usage is TRBV6-1 and J usage is TRBJ2-7, with D uncertain. The CDR3 runs to 16 residues. Per the germline V gene, CDR1 is MNHNS and CDR2 is SASEGT. V lost 0 bases to trimming and J lost 0 bases, with 12 bases between them. The CDR3 DNA reads TGTGCCAGCAGTGAAGCAGGTGGGTTCGCCTCCTACGAGCAGTACGTC. The encoded protein is CASSEAGGFASYEQYV.

The chain employs TRBV2 and TRBJ2-3; the match to TRBD2 covers 13 bases. J lost 2 bases, V lost 6 bases, and 8 bases had no gene match. Germline CDR1 reads SNHLY; CDR2 reads FYNNEI. CDR3 length: 17 amino acids. CDR3 amino acids: CASRSPGLAGPTDTQYF. The CDR3 DNA sequence: TGTGCCAGCAGATCTCCGGGACTAGCGGGACCCACAGATACGCAGTATTTT.